The 25 T cell receptor beta chains below come from one sample, sequenced in a study of T cell responses to AZD1222 COVID-19 vaccine. Repertoires were generated with immunoSEQ multiplex PCR, while TCRdb's copy carries only in-frame clones and drops some. The sample records some 200,000 clones, over 85% being singletons. The sample consisted of peripheral blood, taken 28 days after the second AZD1222 dose. These receptors originate from an adult who received the AZD1222 COVID-19 vaccine.

This clone was observed once. J is TRBJ1-6 and V is TRBV5-4; no definite D call. From germline, CDR1 is SGHNT and CDR2 YYREEE (reference sequence). CDR3 length equals 17 residues. The ends were cut back, 2 bases at V and 5 bases at J, with 17 bases in the middle. CDR3 nucleotide sequence: TGTGCCAGCAGCTTTGGCGGGTCACACTCAGATAATTCACCCCTCCACTTT. It specifies CASSFGGSHSDNSPLHF.

V usage is TRBV4-2 and J usage is TRBJ2-1, with TRBD2 matching 8 bases. The CDR3 loop spans 16 amino acids. In germline, CDR1 is LGHNA, CDR2 YNFKEQ. The V gene end was trimmed by 1 base and the J gene end by 6 bases; junction bases not matched to a gene: 8. The CDR3 reads CASSQALSGVVNEQFF. The CDR3 region has the DNA TGTGCCAGCAGCCAAGCTCTTAGCGGGGTGGTCAATGAGCAGTTCTTC.

The CDR3 bases are TGTGCCAGCAGTCCACGAGGACAGGGTGGGACTGAAGCTTTCTTT. This encodes CASSPRGQGGTEAFF. This chain uses TRBV6-5 with TRBJ1-1, with TRBD1 matching over 8 bases. The V gene end was trimmed by 5 bases and the J gene end by 5 bases; junction bases not matched to a gene: 10. Per the germline V gene, CDR1 is MNHEY and CDR2 is SVGAGI. The CDR3 totals 15 residues.

The V call is TRBV28, the J call TRBJ1-2, with D perhaps matching TRBD1 (5 bases). Germline V CDR1 and CDR2: MDHEN, SYDVKM. The CDR3 runs 17 residues. Trimming shortened V by 6 bases and J by 2 bases, and 22 bases separated the two germline ends. Written as DNA, the CDR3 is TGTGCCAGCAGCCAGGGAAATGGGGTGGGTTGGAACTATGGCTACACCTTC. Translating gives CASSQGNGVGWNYGYTF.

The V and J genes are TRBV15 and TRBJ1-4; D not resolved. From germline, CDR1 is LNHNV and CDR2 YYDKDF (reference sequence). V lost 0 bases and J lost 3, with 23 bases in between. The CDR3 loop spans 20 amino acids. The CDR3 region is CATSRDLVEVRLSANEKLFF. CDR3 nucleotides: TGTGCCACCAGCAGAGATCTCGTAGAGGTTCGATTATCGGCTAATGAAAAACTGTTTTTT.

The rearrangement links TRBV3-1 (or the pseudogene TRBV3-2) to TRBJ2-6; D gene unclear. CDR3 length: 13 residues. V lost 7 bases and J 4 bases, leaving 8 bases between the germline ends. Germline lookup yields CDR1 LGHDT and CDR2 YNNKEL (reference sequence). The CDR3 protein is CASNIGGANVLTF. The CDR3 coding sequence is TGTGCCAGCAACATAGGCGGGGCCAACGTCCTGACTTTC.

V is TRBV5-1 and J is TRBJ1-3; D call uncertain. Germline-derived CDR1 and CDR2 are SGHRS and YFSETQ. V was trimmed by 0 bases and J by 2 bases, leaving 6 bases between them. CDR3 length: 14 amino acids. This chain's CDR3 is CASSLGGTGNTIYF. CDR3 nucleotide sequence: TGCGCCAGCAGCTTGGGGGGAACTGGAAACACCATATATTTT.

The chain is built from TRBV28 and TRBJ1-1; 8 bases match TRBD1. The J segment lost 3 bases and the V segment lost 5 bases, leaving 5 bases of the junction unmatched. The CDR3 spans 14 residues. The germline gives CDR1 MDHEN, CDR2 SYDVKM. CDR3 loop: CASSRDRTYTEAFF. CDR3 nucleotide sequence: TGTGCCAGCAGTCGGGACAGGACATACACTGAAGCTTTCTTT.

The V call is TRBV5-4, the J call TRBJ2-5, with 12 bases fitting TRBD2. CDR3 size: 16 residues. Germline-derived CDR1 and CDR2 are SGHNT and YYREEE (reference sequence). Trimming at V came to 4 bases and at J to 5 bases, leaving 9 bases not matched to a gene. This CDR3 reads CASSHNLAGGRETQYF. The CDR3 DNA follows: TGTGCCAGCAGCCACAACCTAGCGGGGGGGCGGGAGACCCAGTACTTC. Full variable domain (outside the CDR3, taken from reference TRBV5-4 and TRBJ2-5): ETGVTQSPTHLIKTRGQQVTLRCSSQSGHNTVSWYQQALGQGPQFIFQYYREEENGRGNFPPRFSGLQFPNYSSELNVNALELDDSALYLCASSHNLAGGRETQYFGPGTRLLVL.

The chain couples TRBV6-5 to TRBJ2-1; TRBD1 matches 10 bases. Germline assignment: CDR1 MNHEY and CDR2 SVGAGI. The length of the CDR3 is 15 residues. The trim removed 5 bases at V and 10 bases at J, leaving 11 bases unmatched. CDR3 region: CASSQGQGRGREQFF. CDR3 sequence (DNA): TGTGCCAGCAGTCAGGGACAGGGGAGGGGCAGGGAGCAGTTCTTC.

This chain uses TRBV12-3 or TRBV12-4 with TRBJ2-7; a possible D gene is TRBD2 (6 bases). The CDR3 extends over 13 amino acids. V was shortened by 2 bases and J by 5 bases, with 10 bases between the two germline ends. The CDR3 DNA follows: TGTGCCAGCAGTTTATCCCGGGAGAACGAGCAGTACTTC. Protein sequence: CASSLSRENEQYF.

The chain has TRBV4-2 and TRBJ2-5, with D perhaps matching TRBD2 (6 bases). V dropped 0 bases and J dropped 2 bases, with 13 bases sitting between them. The CDR3 has 16 amino acids. CDR1 and CDR2 (germline): LGHNA, YNFKEQ. This CDR3 reads CASSQDRAGSQETQYF. CDR3 nucleotides: TGTGCCAGCAGCCAAGATAGGGCGGGGAGTCAAGAGACCCAGTACTTC.

This clone was counted a few times. For the CDR3, the DNA is TGTGCCAGCATACGGGGGGAGAACACCGGGGAGCTGTTTTTT. Protein sequence: CASIRGENTGELFF. The chain links TRBV2 to TRBJ2-2, with TRBD2 identical over 7 bases. V lost 7 bases, J lost 1 base, and 3 bases stayed unmatched. The germline gives CDR1 SNHLY, CDR2 FYNNEI. This CDR3 contains 14 residues.

The chain is built from TRBV7-6 and TRBJ1-4; D is perhaps TRBD1 (6 bases). This CDR3 is 17 amino acids long. CDR1 is SGHVS and CDR2 is FNYEAQ in the germline V gene. With 1 base removed from V and 5 bases from J, the gap between germline ends came to 17 bases. The CDR3 nucleotides are TGTGCCAGCAGCTTAGGGGCCAGGGGCCGGTGGAATGAAAAACTGTTTTTT. Protein: CASSLGARGRWNEKLFF.

J is TRBJ1-6 and V is TRBV5-5, with D hard to call. CDR3 length: 16 residues. CDR1 and CDR2 (germline): SGHKS, YYEKEE (reference sequence). Trimming removed 4 bases at V and 7 bases at J, with 18 bases between. Here the CDR3 reads CASSVGGRLANSPLHF. Written as DNA, the CDR3 is TGTGCCAGCAGCGTGGGCGGGCGGCTAGCGAATTCACCCCTCCACTTT.

The chain couples TRBV11-2 to TRBJ2-3, with TRBD1 matching over 7 bases. This CDR3 is built from 14 residues. V was pared by 5 bases and J by 4 bases, with 6 bases of the junction left unmatched. The germline V gene has CDR1 SGHAT and CDR2 FQNNGV. CDR3 loop: CASSPRTGPDTQYF. DNA for the CDR3: TGTGCCAGCAGCCCACGGACAGGACCAGATACGCAGTATTTT. Drawing the rest from reference TRBV11-2 and TRBJ2-3, the complete variable domain is EAGVAQSPRYKIIEKRQSVAFWCNPISGHATLYWYQQILGQGPKLLIQFQNNGVVDDSQLPKDRFSAERLKGVDSTLKIQPAKLEDSAVYLCASSPRTGPDTQYFGPGTRLTVL.

Details on this clone: Different DNA sequences within this sample yield the same CDR3. The rearrangement uses TRBV5-1 and TRBJ1-1; D remains ambiguous. Germline V gives CDR1 SGHRS, CDR2 YFSETQ. The V end lost 2 bases, the J end lost 0 bases, and 2 bases lay between the germline ends. CDR3 size: 12 residues. The CDR3 spells CASSLLNTEAFF. The DNA of the CDR3 is TGCGCCAGCAGCTTACTGAACACTGAAGCTTTCTTT.

This clone was seen only once. The rearrangement joins TRBV3-1 (or the pseudogene TRBV3-2) to TRBJ1-3, with D unresolved. This CDR3 comprises 13 residues. Germline CDR1 and CDR2: LGHDT and YNNKEL (reference sequence). This chain's CDR3 is CAIERRSGNTIYF. The CDR3, as DNA: TGTGCGATCGAGAGACGCTCTGGAAACACCATATATTTT.

The CDR3: CASRLNQPQHF. Written as DNA, the CDR3 is TGTGCAAGTCGCTTAAATCAGCCCCAGCATTTT. The rearrangement links TRBV12-2 to TRBJ1-5. TRBV12-2 is a documented pseudogene. This CDR3 contains 11 residues.

J is TRBJ2-1 and V is TRBV9; D may be TRBD1 or TRBD2 (6 bases each). Germline assignment: CDR1 SGDLS and CDR2 YYNGEE. Trimming pared 0 bases from V and 8 bases from J, leaving 18 bases between. This CDR3 region has 16 residues. The DNA for the CDR3 is TGTGCCAGCAGCGTAGCTAAGGGGGGAGCCCCACATGAGCAGTTCTTC. Translation: CASSVAKGGAPHEQFF. Full variable domain (missing parts from reference TRBV9 and TRBJ2-1): DSGVTQTPKHLITATGQRVTLRCSPRSGDLSVYWYQQSLDQGLQFLIQYYNGEERAKGNILERFSAQQFPDLHSELNLSSLELGDSALYFCASSVAKGGAPHEQFFGPGTRLTVL.

V and J are TRBV27 and TRBJ2-3; tentatively, D is TRBD2 (5 bases). Germline CDR1 MNHEY, CDR2 SMNVEV (reference sequence). V was shortened by 0 bases and J by 3 bases, with 7 bases between the two germline ends. This CDR3 has 14 residues. The CDR3 DNA sequence: TGTGCCAGCAGTTTATCGAGAGGGACAGATACGCAGTATTTT. As protein: CASSLSRGTDTQYF.

This clone was found once. The V call is TRBV6-6, the J call TRBJ1-2, with a tentative D call TRBD1 (5 bases). CDR3 length: 12 amino acids. From germline, CDR1 is MNHNY and CDR2 SVGAGI (reference sequence). Deletions cut 3 bases from V and 6 bases from J, with 8 bases between. The CDR3 sequence is CASSYSGNGYTF. The CDR3 DNA reads as TGTGCCAGCAGTTATTCAGGGAATGGCTACACCTTC.

This chain joins TRBV7-9 and TRBJ1-2; D possibly corresponds to TRBD1 (6 bases). The CDR3 runs 16 residues. The V end was cut by 1 base, the J end by 0 bases, with 12 bases between. From germline, CDR1 is SEHNR and CDR2 FQNEAQ (reference sequence). In nucleotides, the CDR3 is TGTGCCAGCAGCTTAGAGCTCCGGACAGCTAACTATGGCTACACCTTC. The encoded protein is CASSLELRTANYGYTF.

The V call is TRBV10-3, the J call TRBJ1-3, with TRBD1 matching 10 bases. CDR1 is ENHRY and CDR2 is SYGVKD in the germline V gene. CDR3 length: 14 residues. V trimming: 10 bases; J trimming: 2 bases; junction bases outside the gene matches: 5. The CDR3 here is CATAGQGAGNTIYF. CDR3 nucleotides: TGTGCCACCGCCGGACAGGGGGCTGGAAACACCATATATTTT.

The chain uses TRBV12-3 or TRBV12-4 and TRBJ1-4, with a tentative D call TRBD1 (5 bases). Trimming removed 3 bases from V and 8 bases from J, with 10 bases in between. This CDR3 has 13 amino acids. This CDR3 is CASSFGAREKLFF. As DNA, the CDR3 is TGTGCCAGCAGTTTTGGGGCTAGGGAAAAACTGTTTTTT.